The rows below give T cell receptor beta chains drawn from one sample of a study of blood T cell repertoires in COVID-19. Method: immunoSEQ multiplex PCR; TCRdb's copy keeps in-frame clones and lacks some. The sample holds some 40,000 clones, 78% seen once. What was sequenced was peripheral blood. The receptors derive from a man in his 70s with acute or convalescent COVID-19. CDR3s include the opening cysteine and the closing phenylalanine or tryptophan. D genes are given only for firm matches. Where a row states a size, it is once, few, many or the class of an expanded clone; other rows omit it.

j_call	d_call	clone_size	v_call	cdr3_nt	cdr3_aa
TRBJ2-1	-	-	TRBV5-8	TGTGCCAGCAGCTCCGACACCTACAATGAGCAGTTCTTC	CASSSDTYNEQFF
TRBJ2-7	TRBD2	-	TRBV5-1	TGCGCCAGCAGCCCGGAGGAGTGGGAGCGGGGATCTTCCCCCAACGAGCAGTACTTC	CASSPEEWERGSSPNEQYF
TRBJ2-7	TRBD1	-	TRBV7-8	TGTGCCAGCAGCGCGATCGACAGGGGTCCGCACGAGCAGTACTTC	CASSAIDRGPHEQYF
TRBJ2-2	-	-	TRBV27	TGTGCCAGCAGCCACAATGAGGCGATGGACGGGGAGCTGTTTTTT	CASSHNEAMDGELFF
TRBJ2-7	-	-	TRBV6-5	TGTGCCAGCAGTTTCAGGATGAAGGCCGAGCAGTACTTC	CASSFRMKAEQYF
TRBJ2-3	-	-	TRBV9	TGTGCCAGCAGCGAAGGGGGGGGTAACACAGATACGCAGTATTTT	CASSEGGGNTDTQYF
TRBJ1-4	-	-	TRBV29-1	TGCAGCGCCGGGGGGGACACCGCAACTAATGAAAAACTGTTTTTT	CSAGGDTATNEKLFF
TRBJ2-5	TRBD1	-	TRBV28	TGTGCCAGCAGCACCCCGGGACAGGGTACGGAGACCCAGTACTTC	CASSTPGQGTETQYF
TRBJ2-1	-	-	TRBV6-5	TGTGCCAGCAGTTACTACCCGGCTAGCAATGAGCAGTTCTTC	CASSYYPASNEQFF
TRBJ1-6	-	-	TRBV30	TGTGCCTGGAGTCCACCTACAGAACCCCTCCACTTT	CAWSPPTEPLHF
TRBJ1-1	TRBD1	-	TRBV29-1	TGCAGCGTCGATTGGACAGGGACAAACACTGAAGCTTTCTTT	CSVDWTGTNTEAFF
TRBJ1-1	-	medium-sized	TRBV28	TGTGCCAGCAGTTCCCTGCCTCCGGGGTATAACACTGAAGCTTTCTTT	CASSSLPPGYNTEAFF
TRBJ1-5	-	-	TRBV15	TGTGCCACCAGCAGAGTCTTATCGGGTTATCATCAGCCCCAGCATTTT	CATSRVLSGYHQPQHF
TRBJ2-5	TRBD2	-	TRBV27	TGTGCCAGCAGTTTATCCCTGCGGGAGCGTCTGGAGACCCAGTACTTC	CASSLSLRERLETQYF
TRBJ2-7	TRBD1	few	TRBV4-1	TGCGCCAGCAGCCCTATTAAATACGGGACAGCCGCCGACGAGCAGTACTTC	CASSPIKYGTAADEQYF
TRBJ1-1	-	-	TRBV18	TGTGCCACCCGTTTCCCGAACACTGAAGCTTTCTTT	CATRFPNTEAFF
TRBJ2-3	TRBD1	once	TRBV7-2	TGTGCCAGCAGCTTAGCGGGATTGGACAGGATTGCGACTACAGATACGCAGTATTTT	CASSLAGLDRIATTDTQYF
TRBJ1-5	-	-	TRBV6-2/TRBV6-3	TGTGCCAGCAGCACGACAGAAGGGCGCGGGGGCAATCAGCCCCAGCATTTT	CASSTTEGRGGNQPQHF